Below, 31 T cell receptor beta chains from the same sample are listed, as sequenced in a study of cytomegalovirus exposure and HLA in healthy donors. This PCR relied on a set of 60 Vbeta primers and 13 Jbeta primers. Clones were read by immunoSEQ multiplex PCR, and TCRdb kept only the in-frame ones, dropping some. Here the sample spans approximately 200,000 clones, 70% to 90% being singletons. The sequenced sample consisted of PBMCs. The origin of the receptors is a human donor in good health.

V gene TRBV4-2 combines with J gene TRBJ2-7; D is unclear. In germline, CDR1 is LGHNA, CDR2 YNFKEQ. V lost 0 bases, J lost 3 bases, and 3 bases lay in between. CDR3 length: 12 residues. The CDR3 coding sequence is TGTGCCAGCAGCCAAGATCTCTACGAGCAGTACTTC. Translation: CASSQDLYEQYF.

The CDR3 DNA sequence: TGTGCCACCGCGAAACCCGGGACAGGGGGATCTGGCTACACCTTC. As protein: CATAKPGTGGSGYTF. The gene calls are TRBV25-1 and TRBJ1-2; 11 bases align to TRBD1. The CDR3 runs to 15 residues. Looked up from germline, CDR1 is MGHDK and CDR2 is SYGVNS. Trimming removed 10 bases from V and 7 bases from J; junction bases left unmatched: 14.

The rearrangement uses TRBV15 and TRBJ2-1, with 13 bases identical to TRBD2. The CDR3 totals 20 residues. Germline CDR1 LNHNV, CDR2 YYDKDF (reference sequence). The V segment lost 0 bases and the J segment 3 bases; nucleotides outside the gene matches: 11. CDR3 sequence (DNA): TGTGCCACCAGCAGAGATCGTTCGCGCGGGACTAGCGGGAACTACAATGAGCAGTTCTTC. Its translation: CATSRDRSRGTSGNYNEQFF. The whole variable domain, remainder taken from reference TRBV15 and TRBJ2-1, is DAMVIQNPRYQVTQFGKPVTLSCSQTLNHNVMYWYQQKSSQAPKLLFHYYDKDFNNEADTPDNFQSRRPNTSFCFLDIRSPGLGDTAMYLCATSRDRSRGTSGNYNEQFFGPGTRLTVL.

This clone occurred once. The junction and the germline gene differ at one end; a read error may be behind it. The chain combines TRBV7-9 with TRBJ2-7, with D hard to call. CDR3 length equals 12 residues. Germline CDR1 reads SEHNR; CDR2 reads FQNEAQ (reference sequence). This CDR3 reads CSSSLQTYEQYF. DNA of the CDR3: TGTTCCAGCAGCTTACAGACCTACGAGCAGTACTTC.

The chain recombines TRBV5-6 with TRBJ2-2; the D gene is possibly TRBD1 (5 bases). Germline CDR1 and CDR2: SGHDT and YYEEEE. Trimming took off 9 bases at V and 6 bases at J, with 15 bases between the two ends. CDR3 length: 13 residues. The CDR3 sequence: CATFLGASGELFF. The DNA of the CDR3 is TGTGCCACATTTCTTGGGGCATCCGGGGAGCTGTTTTTT. Looking up the rest from reference TRBV5-6 and TRBJ2-2 gives the full variable domain: DAGVTQSPTHLIKTRGQQVTLRCSPKSGHDTVSWYQQALGQGPQFIFQYYEEEERQRGNFPDRFSGHQFPNYSSELNVNALLLGDSALYLCATFLGASGELFFGEGSRLTVL.

This chain links TRBV25-1 with TRBJ1-1, with D possibly TRBD1 on 6 matching bases. CDR1 MGHDK and CDR2 SYGVNS come from the germline V gene. The CDR3 runs 13 residues. Trimming removed 10 bases at V and 7 bases at J, with 19 bases between. The CDR3 sequence: CATSSGGANEAFF. CDR3 in DNA: TGTGCCACCTCTTCGGGGGGGGCGAATGAAGCTTTCTTT.

The rearrangement uses TRBV10-1 and TRBJ2-7, with 10 bases that match TRBD1. There are 15 residues in the CDR3. V lost 5 bases to trimming and J lost 4 bases; unmatched junction nucleotides: 8. Per the germline V gene, CDR1 is WNHNN and CDR2 is SYGVQD (reference sequence). CDR3 DNA: TGCGCCAGCAGTTCCCCGACAGGGGGCAGTTACGAGCAGTACTTC. Amino acid sequence: CASSSPTGGSYEQYF.

About this clone: The junction shows a germline mismatch at one end, possibly a read error. This chain joins TRBV19 and TRBJ1-1; 7 bases map to TRBD1. This CDR3 is built from 15 residues. The germline CDR1 and CDR2 sequences are LNHDA and SQIVND (reference sequence). CDR3 nucleotide sequence: TGTGCCAGTATTATATCAGGGGGGCGTCAGACTGAAGCTTTCTTT. It is translated as CASIISGGRQTEAFF. The whole variable domain, filled in from reference TRBV19 and TRBJ1-1, reads DGGITQSPKYLFRKEGQNVTLSCEQNLNHDAMYWYRQDPGQGLRLIYYSQIVNDFQKGDIAEGYSVSREKKESFPLTVTSAQKNPTAFYLCASIISGGRQTEAFFGQGTRLTVV.

This chain joins TRBV18 and TRBJ1-2; TRBD1 matches 7 bases. With V trimmed by 5 bases and J by 4 bases, 10 bases remained unmatched. This CDR3 has 15 residues. Germline V lookup: CDR1 KGHSH, CDR2 LQKENI. As DNA, the CDR3 is TGTGCCAGCTCAAGAAATGACAGGGAGGTCTATGGCTACACCTTC. Protein sequence: CASSRNDREVYGYTF.

The chain is built from TRBV2 and TRBJ2-1; 7 bases agree with TRBD2. CDR3 length: 15 residues. V was clipped by 6 bases and J by 6 bases; unmatched bases: 11. CDR1 is SNHLY and CDR2 is FYNNEI in the germline V gene. CDR3 bases: TGTGCCAGCAGAGAAAGACTAGCCGGTTCCAATGAGCAGTTCTTC. Its protein is CASRERLAGSNEQFF.

The V gene is TRBV7-9, the J gene TRBJ2-5; D remains ambiguous. Germline values: CDR1 SEHNR, CDR2 FQNEAQ (reference sequence). Trimming removed 1 base at V and 5 bases at J, with 8 bases between. The CDR3 length is 13 residues. The CDR3 DNA is TGTGCCAGCAGCTTAGGCGTTACGGAGACCCAGTACTTC. Its translation is CASSLGVTETQYF.

This clone was recorded a few times. The chain links TRBV10-3 to TRBJ2-7; a possible D gene is TRBD2 (6 bases). CDR3 length: 14 amino acids. V lost 6 bases and J lost 3, with 15 bases in between. Germline values: CDR1 ENHRY, CDR2 SYGVKD. The CDR3 DNA reads as TGTGCCATCAGAGGAGGGAGAACCCTCTACGAGCAGTACTTC. Translating it yields CAIRGGRTLYEQYF.

The chain uses TRBV4-2 and TRBJ2-1, with 8 bases matching TRBD2. V lost 4 bases and J lost 1; bases outside the gene matches: 12. Germline V gene data show CDR1 as LGHNA and CDR2 as YNFKEQ. This CDR3 has 18 amino acids. The DNA for the CDR3 is TGTGCCAGCAGCCTGGCCTCTACTAGCGGTTTGTCCTACAATGAGCAGTTCTTC. Translating gives CASSLASTSGLSYNEQFF.

This clone appeared once. The chain employs TRBV6-1 and TRBJ1-5; 7 bases are shared with TRBD1. The CDR3 is made up of 13 amino acids. Germline V gives CDR1 MNHNS, CDR2 SASEGT. Unmatched junction bases numbered 6, after V lost 8 bases and J lost 5 bases. Here the CDR3 DNA reads TGTGCCAGCCAGACAGGGTTTCATCAGCCCCAGCATTTT. Its translation: CASQTGFHQPQHF.

The chain combines TRBV4-3 with TRBJ1-3, with no clear D. V lost 0 bases to trimming and J lost 4 bases, with 16 bases between them. The CDR3 runs 17 residues. The V gene's germline CDR1 is LGHNA and CDR2 YSLEER. In DNA, the CDR3 is TGCGCCAGCAGCCAAGATAGCGCAGGAGGGTTAGGAAACACCATATATTTT. Amino acid sequence: CASSQDSAGGLGNTIYF.

The genes are TRBV6-4 and TRBJ1-5; a possible D gene is TRBD1 (5 bases). CDR3 length: 13 amino acids. The germline V gene encodes CDR1 MRHNA and CDR2 SNTAGT. V was cut by 7 bases and J by 5 bases, with 12 bases left in between. The CDR3 DNA reads TGTGCCAGCACCCTCGGGGGAGATCAGCCCCAGCATTTT. It specifies CASTLGGDQPQHF.

V is TRBV6-5 and J is TRBJ1-2; a possible D gene is TRBD1 (5 bases). This CDR3 contains 15 residues. V shed 7 bases and J shed 4 bases, with 19 bases lying between them. Germline V gene data show CDR1 as MNHEY and CDR2 as SVGAGI. DNA for the CDR3: TGTGCCAGCATCCTCGCCCAAAGACAGTCCTATGGCTACACCTTC. It translates to CASILAQRQSYGYTF.

The V and J genes are TRBV10-3 and TRBJ1-1, with D perhaps TRBD1 (5 bases). Germline loops: CDR1 ENHRY, CDR2 SYGVKD. This CDR3 region has 12 residues. Trimming removed 6 bases from V and 4 bases from J, with 9 bases in between. CDR3 in amino acids: CAIREGRTEAFF. CDR3 in DNA: TGTGCCATCAGGGAGGGGCGCACTGAAGCTTTCTTT.

This sequence joins TRBV7-2 and TRBJ1-5; tentative D call: TRBD1 (5 bases). Trimming pared 5 bases from V and 1 base from J, leaving 12 bases between. Looked up from germline, CDR1 is SGHTA and CDR2 is FQGNSA. CDR3 size: 15 residues. CDR3 in DNA: TGTGCCAGCAGCCCTCAGGGTTACAGCAATCAGCCCCAGCATTTT. Its protein product is CASSPQGYSNQPQHF.

The J gene is TRBJ1-4, the V gene TRBV29-1; tentative D call: TRBD1 (6 bases). This CDR3 is built from 14 residues. The V end lost 4 bases, the J end lost 6 bases, and 15 bases lay between the germline ends. CDR1 is SQVTM, CDR2 ANQGSEA, per germline. CDR3 sequence: CSVGGGGADEKLFF. As DNA, the CDR3 is TGCAGCGTTGGTGGGGGGGGCGCCGATGAAAAACTGTTTTTT.

The J gene is TRBJ2-7, the V gene TRBV7-2; D gene ambiguous. The CDR3 runs to 15 residues. Trimming removed 5 bases at V and 3 bases at J, with 17 bases between. Germline loops: CDR1 SGHTA, CDR2 FQGNSA. The CDR3 sequence: CASSLGRSADYEQYF. Here the CDR3 DNA reads TGTGCCAGCAGCCTGGGTCGGAGCGCCGACTACGAGCAGTACTTC.

This clone showed up just once. The chain couples TRBV9 to TRBJ2-1, with TRBD1 identical over 8 bases. V was clipped by 3 bases and J by 5 bases; unmatched bases: 4. Per germline, CDR1 SGDLS and CDR2 YYNGEE. The CDR3 spans 14 residues. The CDR3 DNA reads TGTGCCAGCAGCGAAAGGACAGGGCACAATGAGCAGTTCTTC. This sequence encodes CASSERTGHNEQFF.

The chain employs TRBV19 and TRBJ1-1; D is perhaps TRBD1 (5 bases). Trimming cost V 2 bases and J 4 bases, with 11 bases left between them. The CDR3 length is 14 residues. Germline CDR1 is LNHDA and CDR2 is SQIVND (reference sequence). DNA of the CDR3: TGTGCCAGTAGTATATTGGCAGGGTCCACTGAAGCTTTCTTT. It encodes CASSILAGSTEAFF. The full variable domain, its missing parts supplied by reference TRBV19 and TRBJ1-1, is DGGITQSPKYLFRKEGQNVTLSCEQNLNHDAMYWYRQDPGQGLRLIYYSQIVNDFQKGDIAEGYSVSREKKESFPLTVTSAQKNPTAFYLCASSILAGSTEAFFGQGTRLTVV.

The chain uses TRBV7-6 and TRBJ2-7; D perhaps matches TRBD1 (6 bases). The germline V gene encodes CDR1 SGHVS and CDR2 FNYEAQ. This CDR3 has 12 amino acids. Trimming pared 5 bases from V and 7 bases from J, leaving 12 bases between. The CDR3 DNA reads TGTGCCAGCAGCCTTTACAGGGATGAGCAGTACTTC. Translated, it gives CASSLYRDEQYF.

Regarding this clone: At one boundary the junction diverges from the germline segment, which might be a read error. This chain connects TRBV7-9 to TRBJ2-3; possible D gene TRBD2, 6 bases. From germline, CDR1 is SEHNR and CDR2 FQNEAQ (reference sequence). This CDR3 has 15 residues. CDR3 amino acids: CSSSPSGSPRGTQYF. CDR3 coding DNA: TGTTCCAGCAGCCCCTCAGGGTCCCCGCGGGGTACGCAGTATTTT.

This clone was counted a single time. The V call is TRBV6-5, the J call TRBJ2-5, with TRBD1 matching over 10 bases. The J call is in doubt because the DNA end fits TRBJ2-7 better. The CDR3 has 13 amino acids. In germline, CDR1 is MNHEY, CDR2 SVGAGI. Here the CDR3 DNA reads TGTGCCAGCAGTGTCGGGACAGGGGACGAGCAGTACTTC. The encoded protein is CASSVGTGDEQYF.

V is TRBV7-2 and J is TRBJ2-1; D is ambiguous. This CDR3 comprises 11 residues. CDR1 and CDR2 (germline): SGHTA, FQGNSA. V gave up 5 bases and J gave up 4 bases, with 3 bases separating them. The chain's CDR3 is CASSRYNEQFF. The CDR3 coding sequence is TGTGCCAGCAGCCGTTACAATGAGCAGTTCTTC.

The CDR3 region is CASSKKWTLSYEQYF. The CDR3 bases are TGTGCCAGCAGTAAGAAATGGACACTCTCCTACGAGCAGTACTTC. V usage is TRBV6-6 and J usage is TRBJ2-5, with D possibly matching TRBD1 (5 bases). The J call may be in error: the DNA end matches TRBJ2-7 better. CDR3 length equals 15 residues. Germline loops: CDR1 MNHNY, CDR2 SVGAGI (reference sequence).

The chain uses TRBV11-3 and TRBJ2-4, with a possible D match to TRBD1 (5 bases). Germline V lookup: CDR1 SGHNT, CDR2 YENEEA. The CDR3 is 19 amino acids. The V gene lost 3 bases and the J gene lost 0 bases, with 21 bases spanning the gap. CDR3 amino acids: CASSLDAWGRGEAKNIQYF. The CDR3 region has the DNA TGTGCCAGCAGCTTGGACGCCTGGGGTAGGGGTGAAGCCAAAAACATTCAGTACTTC. The complete variable domain, with remaining parts taken from reference TRBV11-3 and TRBJ2-4, reads EAGVVQSPRYKIIEKKQPVAFWCNPISGHNTLYWYLQNLGQGPELLIRYENEEAVDDSQLPKDRFSAERLKGVDSTLKIQPAELGDSAVYLCASSLDAWGRGEAKNIQYFGAGTRLSVL.

The chain is built from TRBV7-2 and TRBJ2-3; D unclear. Germline V gene data show CDR1 as SGHTA and CDR2 as FQGNSA. The CDR3 is 17 residues long. Trimming removed 3 bases from V and 5 bases from J, with 21 bases in between. CDR3 bases: TGTGCCAGCAGCTTTAGGCCTCTCCCCGCGGCCGGAGATACGCAGTATTTT. This encodes CASSFRPLPAAGDTQYF.

The gene calls are TRBV2 and TRBJ2-1; the D is unclear. The CDR3 consists of 15 residues. CDR1 SNHLY and CDR2 FYNNEI come from the germline V gene. V dropped 0 bases and J dropped 9 bases, with 15 bases sitting between them. CDR3 protein: CASSEAHGSLVEQFF. CDR3 bases: TGTGCCAGCAGTGAAGCCCACGGTTCATTGGTTGAGCAGTTCTTC.